Shown below are 22 T cell receptor beta chains from a single sample sequenced in a study of beta chain features in type 1 diabetes. TCRB transcripts that were expressed got sequenced, as all of the isolated RNA had been reverse transcribed. Method: immunoSEQ multiplex PCR; TCRdb's copy keeps in-frame clones and lacks some. The table shows about 230,000 clones, with roughly 9.6% occurring only once. The sample was naive CD4+ T cells from blood. Receptors were obtained from a woman aged 18-35 years in good health.

V and J are TRBV11-1 and TRBJ2-7, with TRBD1 identical over 11 bases. CDR3 size: 15 residues. Per the germline V gene, CDR1 is SGHAT and CDR2 is FQDESV (reference sequence). Trimming took 4 bases from V and 4 from J; bases not matched to a gene: 6. Here the CDR3 DNA reads TGTGCCAGCAGCTCCTCCCGGGACAGGGGGTACGAGCAGTACTTC. Protein: CASSSSRDRGYEQYF.

Only a few counts were recorded for this clone. The chain couples TRBV11-2 to TRBJ2-5, with unresolved D. V was clipped by 4 bases and J by 4 bases, with 13 bases between them. The CDR3 extends over 14 amino acids. The V gene's germline CDR1 is SGHAT and CDR2 FQNNGV. CDR3 in amino acids: CASSSRGIAETQYF. CDR3 DNA sequence: TGTGCCAGCAGCTCCCGCGGCATCGCAGAGACCCAGTACTTC.

This clone was seen a handful of times. The J gene is TRBJ1-1, the V gene TRBV4-3; D remains ambiguous. With 4 bases removed from V and 4 bases from J, the gap between germline ends came to 16 bases. The CDR3 loop spans 15 amino acids. CDR1 LGHNA and CDR2 YSLEER come from the germline V gene. The DNA for the CDR3 is TGCGCCAGCAGCCGAGGCGAGAGAGGGCTCACTGAAGCTTTCTTT. It encodes CASSRGERGLTEAFF.

This clone was seen more than once but under ten times. The rearrangement joins TRBV4-2 to TRBJ2-7, with 13 bases identical to TRBD2. Germline-derived CDR1 and CDR2 are LGHNA and YNFKEQ. With V trimmed by 2 bases and J by 2 bases, 9 bases remained unmatched. The CDR3 covers 18 residues. This CDR3 is CASSQMGGTSGAAYEQYF. In DNA, the CDR3 is TGTGCCAGCAGCCAAATGGGGGGGACTAGCGGGGCAGCCTACGAGCAGTACTTC.

CDR3: CAWTTKRGAFF. The CDR3 bases are TGTGCCTGGACTACCAAACGGGGAGCTTTCTTT. The V gene is TRBV30, the J gene TRBJ1-1; no clear D. V dropped 4 bases and J dropped 10 bases, with 13 bases sitting between them. This CDR3 has 11 amino acids. Germline assignment: CDR1 GTSNPN and CDR2 SVGIG (reference sequence).

V usage is TRBV6-5 and J usage is TRBJ2-3, with a tentative D call TRBD2 (5 bases). This CDR3 region has 13 residues. Per germline, CDR1 MNHEY and CDR2 SVGAGI. The V end was cut by 6 bases, the J end by 5 bases, with 12 bases between. In DNA form, the CDR3 reads TGTGCCAGCAGGCTCTCCGCGGGAGATACGCAGTATTTT. This gives the protein CASRLSAGDTQYF.

The chain joins TRBV5-1 to TRBJ2-1, with 14 nucleotides matching TRBD2. CDR3 length equals 17 residues. V was pared by 4 bases and J by 7 bases, with 10 bases of the junction left unmatched. Germline V gives CDR1 SGHRS, CDR2 YFSETQ. DNA for the CDR3: TGCGCCAGCAGCCACGGGACTAGCGGGGGATGGGGGAATGAGCAGTTCTTC. Translation gives CASSHGTSGGWGNEQFF.

The chain carries TRBV5-4 and TRBJ1-2; 7 bases line up with TRBD1. J was trimmed by 0 bases and V by 1 base; bases with no gene match: 6. This CDR3 spans 16 amino acids. Germline-derived CDR1 and CDR2 are SGHNT and YYREEE (reference sequence). For the CDR3, the DNA is TGTGCCAGCAGCTTGACCCCACAGGGGACTAACTATGGCTACACCTTC. This gives the protein CASSLTPQGTNYGYTF.

This clone occurred a few times. This chain links TRBV5-1 with TRBJ2-5, with 11 bases aligning to TRBD2. The CDR3 extends over 17 amino acids. Germline CDR1 reads SGHRS; CDR2 reads YFSETQ. V shed 1 base, J shed 5 bases, and the junction held 10 bases outside the gene matches. This chain's CDR3 is CASSLFPSGGPTETQYF. CDR3 bases: TGCGCCAGCAGCTTGTTCCCTAGCGGGGGGCCGACGGAGACCCAGTACTTC.

This clone was found a few times. The chain carries TRBV19 and TRBJ2-1; possible D gene TRBD2, 6 bases. Germline CDR1 reads LNHDA; CDR2 reads SQIVND (reference sequence). Trimming shortened V by 1 base and J by 0 bases, and 13 bases separated the two germline ends. The CDR3 consists of 17 residues. The CDR3 bases are TGTGCCAGTAGTATAGTTGGGAGGCGGAGCTCCTACAATGAGCAGTTCTTC. It yields the protein CASSIVGRRSSYNEQFF.

This clone was seen more than once but under ten times. V usage is TRBV18 and J usage is TRBJ2-7; 7 bases map to TRBD1. Germline V gene data show CDR1 as KGHSH and CDR2 as LQKENI. The trim removed 5 bases at V and 2 bases at J, leaving 6 bases unmatched. The CDR3 contains 14 residues. CDR3 protein: CASSADRPTYEQYF. DNA of the CDR3: TGTGCCAGCTCAGCGGACAGGCCAACCTACGAGCAGTACTTC.

This rearrangement joins TRBV7-9 to TRBJ2-5; D is ambiguous. The V end lost 0 bases, the J end lost 5 bases, and 10 bases lay between the germline ends. Germline V gene lookup returns CDR1 SEHNR and CDR2 FQNEAQ (reference sequence). The CDR3 is 14 residues long. The chain's CDR3 is CASSLAAGFETQYF. The CDR3 DNA follows: TGTGCCAGCAGCTTAGCGGCCGGGTTTGAGACCCAGTACTTC. The full variable domain, in which reference TRBV7-9 and TRBJ2-5 provide the parts outside the CDR3, is DTGVSQNPRHKITKRGQNVTFRCDPISEHNRLYWYRQTLGQGPEFLTYFQNEAQLEKSRLLSDRFSAERPKGSFSTLEIQRTEQGDSAMYLCASSLAAGFETQYFGPGTRLLVL.

This clone was counted only a few times. This chain uses TRBV4-1 with TRBJ1-5; the D is unclear. The CDR3 totals 14 residues. CDR1 and CDR2 from the germline V gene are MGHRA and YSYEKL. Trimming cost V 3 bases and J 3 bases, with 9 bases left between them. This CDR3 reads CASSQEGINQPQHF. The CDR3 DNA reads TGCGCCAGCAGCCAGGAGGGCATCAATCAGCCCCAGCATTTT.

CDR3: CAWRAGGEQYF. As DNA, the CDR3 is TGTGCCTGGAGGGCGGGGGGAGAGCAGTACTTC. The chain combines TRBV30 with TRBJ2-7; TRBD2 matches at 8 bases. This CDR3 is 11 amino acids long. With 3 bases clipped from V and 7 bases from J, the junction kept 2 bases outside the gene matches. The germline gives CDR1 GTSNPN, CDR2 SVGIG (reference sequence).

This clone has a handful of counts. The chain carries TRBV19 and TRBJ1-5, with TRBD1 matching 7 bases. Germline V CDR1 and CDR2: LNHDA, SQIVND (reference sequence). CDR3 length: 14 amino acids. Losses at the gene ends were 7 bases for V and 1 base for J; bases not matched to a gene: 4. CDR3 bases: TGTGCCAGTATCGTACAGGGGAGCAATCAGCCCCAGCATTTT. It codes for CASIVQGSNQPQHF.

The chain employs TRBV29-1 and TRBJ2-5, with 8 positions matching TRBD2. Germline V gives CDR1 SQVTM, CDR2 ANQGSEA. The V and J ends lost 4 bases and 3 bases, in that order; junction bases with no gene match: 4. There are 13 residues in the CDR3. CDR3 loop: CSVVLAVKETQYF. DNA of the CDR3: TGCAGCGTTGTACTAGCGGTCAAAGAGACCCAGTACTTC.

This clone has a handful of counts. The chain links TRBV7-8 to TRBJ1-3; 7 bases match TRBD1. Looked up from germline, CDR1 is SGHVS and CDR2 is FQNEAQ. Trimming removed 5 bases from V and 4 bases from J; junction bases left unmatched: 8. The CDR3 covers 15 residues. DNA of the CDR3: TGTGCCAGCAGCCTAACAGGGGCCGCAGGAAACACCATATATTTT. This translates into CASSLTGAAGNTIYF.

This chain joins TRBV19 and TRBJ2-7, with TRBD2 as a possible D gene (5 bases). The CDR3 runs 13 residues. V lost 3 bases and J 4 bases, leaving 10 bases between the germline ends. CDR1 LNHDA and CDR2 SQIVND come from the germline V gene (reference sequence). The CDR3 reads CASSIRGPYEQYF. For the CDR3, the DNA is TGTGCCAGTAGTATTCGAGGGCCTTACGAGCAGTACTTC. The full variable domain, its missing parts supplied by reference TRBV19 and TRBJ2-7, is DGGITQSPKYLFRKEGQNVTLSCEQNLNHDAMYWYRQDPGQGLRLIYYSQIVNDFQKGDIAEGYSVSREKKESFPLTVTSAQKNPTAFYLCASSIRGPYEQYFGPGTRLTVT.

This clone was seen a few times. The V call is TRBV19, the J call TRBJ2-1; no clear D gene. Germline V CDR1 and CDR2: LNHDA, SQIVND (reference sequence). The CDR3 is 14 amino acids. V dropped 9 bases and J dropped 2 bases, with 14 bases sitting between them. In nucleotides, the CDR3 is TGTGCCAGCTCGAGGCTAGTTACCTACAATGAGCAGTTCTTC. This sequence encodes CASSRLVTYNEQFF.

This clone turned up a few times. The chain has TRBV5-1 and TRBJ2-7; D remains ambiguous. The CDR3 is 16 residues long. Germline V CDR1 and CDR2: SGHRS, YFSETQ. V gave up 5 bases and J gave up 0 bases, with 18 bases separating them. DNA of the CDR3: TGCGCCAGCAGGGAGATAGCTGCCGACTTCTCCTACGAGCAGTACTTC. It codes for CASREIAADFSYEQYF.

The gene calls are TRBV7-9 and TRBJ1-2; D uncertain. This CDR3 comprises 13 residues. V lost 4 bases to trimming and J lost 1 base, with 7 bases between them. Germline V lookup: CDR1 SEHNR, CDR2 FQNEAQ (reference sequence). DNA for the CDR3: TGTGCCAGCAGCTCGGGAGGTAACTATGGCTACACCTTC. It yields the protein CASSSGGNYGYTF.

The chain employs TRBV6-1 and TRBJ2-7; TRBD1 aligns across 8 bases. This CDR3 region has 14 residues. Germline lookup yields CDR1 MNHNS and CDR2 SASEGT. V trimming: 7 bases; J trimming: 0 bases; junction bases outside the gene matches: 5. CDR3 DNA: TGTGCCAGCACGGCCGACAGGGGCTCCTACGAGCAGTACTTC. Its translation: CASTADRGSYEQYF.